The 27 T cell receptor beta chains listed next were all sequenced from one sample in a study of OX40 agonist ivuxolimab in advanced cancers. Generated by immunoSEQ multiplex PCR, the TCRdb table keeps only in-frame clones and is missing some. Of 30,000 to 45,000 clones listed, around nine tenths were seen once; the top ten hold 9.5% to 15%. Sequenced material: CD4+ or CD8+ T cells sorted from blood, taken in a trial of the OX40 agonist ivuxolimab. These receptors were obtained from an adult with an advanced solid tumor such as melanoma, head and neck, liver or kidney cancer.

The rearrangement links TRBV2 to TRBJ1-5; D unresolved. Germline V lookup: CDR1 SNHLY, CDR2 FYNNEI. CDR3 size: 13 residues. Trimming cost V 8 bases and J 2 bases, with 10 bases left between them. CDR3 sequence: CASRGYGNQPQHF. For the CDR3, the DNA is TGTGCCAGCCGAGGATACGGCAATCAGCCCCAGCATTTT. Supplemented by reference TRBV2 and TRBJ1-5, the full variable domain reads EPEVTQTPSHQVTQMGQEVILRCVPISNHLYFYWYRQILGQKVEFLVSFYNNEISEKSEIFDDQFSVERPDGSNFTLKIRSTKLEDSAMYFCASRGYGNQPQHFGDGTRLSIL.

The V and J genes are TRBV2 and TRBJ2-7; 9 bases agree with TRBD1. The CDR3 is made up of 14 amino acids. After removal of 6 bases from V and 5 bases from J, the junction contained 8 bases not matched to a gene. Looked up from germline, CDR1 is SNHLY and CDR2 is FYNNEI. CDR3 loop: CASRNTGGRNEQYF. The CDR3, as DNA: TGTGCCAGCAGAAACACAGGGGGCAGGAACGAGCAGTACTTC.

V is TRBV30 and J is TRBJ2-3, with D maybe TRBD2 (6 bases). V lost 5 bases and J 3 bases, leaving 15 bases between the germline ends. The CDR3 covers 14 residues. The germline V gene encodes CDR1 GTSNPN and CDR2 SVGIG (reference sequence). CDR3 coding DNA: TGTGCCTGGGGGTACGCGGGACCGACAGATACGCAGTATTTT. Translation: CAWGYAGPTDTQYF.

The chain joins TRBV7-6 to TRBJ2-2; D is perhaps TRBD2 (6 bases). Trimming cost V 1 base and J 4 bases, with 13 bases left between them. Germline CDR1 SGHVS, CDR2 FNYEAQ. The CDR3 has 16 residues. The CDR3 reads CASSLVAAGPTGELFF. In DNA form, the CDR3 reads TGTGCCAGCAGCTTAGTAGCGGCCGGTCCCACCGGGGAGCTGTTTTTT.

The chain is built from TRBV6-1 and TRBJ2-7, with D possibly being TRBD1 (6 bases). The CDR3 is 13 amino acids. Germline assignment: CDR1 MNHNS and CDR2 SASEGT. V was cut by 3 bases and J by 2 bases, with 8 bases left in between. CDR3 sequence: CASSDRGAYEQYF. Here the CDR3 DNA reads TGTGCCAGCAGTGACAGGGGCGCCTACGAGCAGTACTTC.

The chain employs TRBV4-1 and TRBJ2-1; D ambiguous. The germline CDR1 and CDR2 sequences are MGHRA and YSYEKL. The CDR3 runs to 15 residues. V lost 1 base, J lost 4 bases, and 11 bases lay in between. CDR3 coding DNA: TGCGCCAGCAGCCAAGCATTTAACTCTTACAATGAGCAGTTCTTC. Translation: CASSQAFNSYNEQFF.

This clone was seen a single time. The chain couples TRBV7-9 to TRBJ2-7; TRBD1 might be the D (6 bases). CDR3 length equals 15 residues. Germline CDR1 and CDR2: SEHNR and FQNEAQ (reference sequence). Trimming shortened V by 5 bases and J by 0 bases, and 14 bases separated the two germline ends. The CDR3 nucleotides are TGTGCCAGCAGCAACGGACAGCTGAACTCCTACGAGCAGTACTTC. This sequence encodes CASSNGQLNSYEQYF.

V is TRBV2 and J is TRBJ1-5, with D perhaps TRBD1 (5 bases). This CDR3 contains 15 residues. The germline CDR1 and CDR2 sequences are SNHLY and FYNNEI. The germline V and J ends were trimmed by 2 bases and 0 bases, with 8 bases remaining between them. CDR3 sequence: CASSEWGNSNQPQHF. CDR3 nucleotide sequence: TGTGCCAGCAGTGAATGGGGGAATAGCAATCAGCCCCAGCATTTT.

The V and J genes are TRBV5-6 and TRBJ1-3; D not certain. The CDR3 totals 14 residues. V lost 0 bases and J 4 bases, leaving 8 bases between the germline ends. The germline CDR1 and CDR2 sequences are SGHDT and YYEEEE. The CDR3 DNA reads TGTGCCAGCAGCTTGGTCGGGTCAGGAAACACCATATATTTT. Amino acids: CASSLVGSGNTIYF.

The chain is built from TRBV5-6 and TRBJ2-1; possibly TRBD1 for D (6 bases). The V gene's germline CDR1 is SGHDT and CDR2 YYEEEE. The germline V and J ends were trimmed by 0 bases and 12 bases, with 10 bases remaining between them. The length of the CDR3 is 12 residues. The CDR3 DNA reads as TGTGCCAGCAGCTTGGGGACAGTTGCGCAGTTCTTC. It yields the protein CASSLGTVAQFF.

The CDR3 sequence: CASSSGTGGWEQYF. The CDR3 nucleotides are TGTGCCAGCAGTTCCGGGACAGGGGGTTGGGAGCAGTACTTC. The chain recombines TRBV27 with TRBJ2-7; 11 positions agree with TRBD1. The V and J ends lost 4 bases and 7 bases, in that order; junction bases with no gene match: 6. The CDR3 has 14 residues. Germline CDR1 reads MNHEY; CDR2 reads SMNVEV (reference sequence).

The rearrangement joins TRBV9 to TRBJ2-7; D might be TRBD1 or TRBD2, each matching 5 bases. Germline V lookup: CDR1 SGDLS, CDR2 YYNGEE. The ends were cut back, 0 bases at V and 6 bases at J, with 7 bases in the middle. This CDR3 contains 12 residues. As DNA, the CDR3 is TGTGCCAGCAGCGTAGGGGGGACCGAGCAGTACTTC. Amino acids: CASSVGGTEQYF.

The rearrangement uses TRBV9 and TRBJ2-5, with TRBD2 matching 7 bases. V shed 0 bases and J 6 bases; nucleotides not matched to a gene: 11. The CDR3 is made up of 16 amino acids. CDR1 and CDR2 (germline): SGDLS, YYNGEE. The CDR3 reads CASSVATGEGLKTQYF. CDR3 sequence (DNA): TGTGCCAGCAGCGTAGCTACGGGGGAGGGCCTGAAGACCCAGTACTTC.

This sequence joins TRBV6-5 and TRBJ2-7, with D possibly being TRBD1 (5 bases). The germline CDR1 and CDR2 sequences are MNHEY and SVGAGI. Trimming cost V 5 bases and J 0 bases, with 14 bases left between them. CDR3 length: 15 amino acids. The chain's CDR3 is CASSAEYDSSYEQYF. The CDR3 DNA reads TGTGCCAGCAGTGCCGAGTACGACAGCTCCTACGAGCAGTACTTC.

V gene TRBV15 combines with J gene TRBJ2-5; D possibly matches TRBD1 or TRBD2 (5 bases each). The CDR3 sequence is 18 residues long. The germline CDR1 and CDR2 sequences are LNHNV and YYDKDF (reference sequence). Trimming took 3 bases from V and 4 from J, leaving 24 bases between them. CDR3 nucleotide sequence: TGTGCCACCAGCAGCACCGGGGCTCGAGGCGACGCGGGAGAGACCCAGTACTTC. The encoded protein is CATSSTGARGDAGETQYF.

The chain combines TRBV5-6 with TRBJ1-5, with unresolved D. The germline CDR1 and CDR2 sequences are SGHDT and YYEEEE. The length of the CDR3 is 13 residues. Trimming left V 1 base short and J 2 bases short, with 4 bases between. In DNA form, the CDR3 reads TGTGCCAGCAGCTTGATGGGCAATCAGCCCCAGCATTTT. Residues: CASSLMGNQPQHF.

The rearrangement uses TRBV6-1 and TRBJ1-4; D is perhaps TRBD1 (5 bases). The V and J ends lost 5 bases and 16 bases respectively, with 20 bases between them. The CDR3 length is 13 residues. Germline assignment: CDR1 MNHNS and CDR2 SASEGT. The CDR3: CASSSRDPKRGFF. CDR3 DNA: TGTGCCAGCAGTTCCCGGGATCCTAAAAGGGGGTTTTTT.

This rearrangement joins TRBV13 to TRBJ2-7; the D is unclear. Germline V gives CDR1 PRHDT, CDR2 FYEKMQ (reference sequence). Trimming removed 5 bases from V and 7 bases from J, with 12 bases in between. The CDR3 spans 12 residues. The CDR3, as DNA: TGTGCCAGCAGCCCACCCCTAGGGGAGCAGTACTTC. It is translated as CASSPPLGEQYF.

The chain uses TRBV10-2 and TRBJ2-1; 7 nucleotides agree with TRBD2. Germline CDR1 WSHSY, CDR2 SAAADI. CDR3 length equals 17 residues. V lost 3 bases and J lost 4; bases outside the gene matches: 12. CDR3 coding DNA: TGCGCCAGCAGTGATTACGGGGGAGCGGGGCTTTACAATGAGCAGTTCTTC. Its protein product is CASSDYGGAGLYNEQFF.

The chain is built from TRBV4-1 and TRBJ2-1; D unclear. CDR1 and CDR2 (germline): MGHRA, YSYEKL. The germline V and J ends were trimmed by 4 bases and 0 bases, with 7 bases remaining between them. The CDR3 is 14 amino acids. The CDR3: CASSRASSYNEQFF. CDR3 coding DNA: TGCGCCAGCAGCCGGGCTAGCTCCTACAATGAGCAGTTCTTC.

J is TRBJ2-5 and V is TRBV27; D is perhaps TRBD1 (7 bases). V lost 3 bases and J lost 10, with 12 bases in between. The germline V gene has CDR1 MNHEY and CDR2 SMNVEV (reference sequence). The CDR3 consists of 12 residues. The chain's CDR3 is CASSFPGGIQYF. The CDR3, as DNA: TGTGCCAGCAGTTTCCCAGGGGGGATCCAGTACTTC.

The rearrangement joins TRBV9 to TRBJ2-1; D possibly matches TRBD1 or TRBD2 (6 bases each). The V gene's germline CDR1 is SGDLS and CDR2 YYNGEE. The V gene lost 8 bases and the J gene lost 7 bases, with 19 bases spanning the gap. The CDR3 is 14 residues long. The CDR3 coding sequence is TGTGCCAGTTCCGATGGGGGGCGGACGAATGAGCAGTTCTTC. Its protein is CASSDGGRTNEQFF.

CDR3 sequence: CASSRGTSGSFNEQFF. CDR3 coding DNA: TGTGCCAGTAGTCGGGGGACTAGCGGGAGCTTCAATGAGCAGTTCTTC. The chain uses TRBV19 and TRBJ2-1; 14 bases line up with TRBD2. With 5 bases clipped from V and 6 bases from J, the junction kept 6 bases outside the gene matches. This CDR3 region has 16 residues. CDR1 LNHDA and CDR2 SQIVND come from the germline V gene (reference sequence).

This clone was picked up a small number of times. The chain joins TRBV27 to TRBJ1-3; D call uncertain. This CDR3 spans 15 amino acids. Deletions cut 5 bases from V and 0 bases from J, with 11 bases between. Germline loops: CDR1 MNHEY, CDR2 SMNVEV (reference sequence). The CDR3 DNA sequence: TGTGCCAGCAGTCAGGATCAAAGCTCTGGAAACACCATATATTTT. As protein: CASSQDQSSGNTIYF.

The CDR3 DNA follows: TGTGCCAGCAGTTTCCTCAACACCGGGGAGCTGTTTTTT. The encoded protein is CASSFLNTGELFF. This sequence joins TRBV27 and TRBJ2-2; D remains unclear. Trimming took off 3 bases at V and 2 bases at J, with 4 bases between the two ends. Germline V lookup: CDR1 MNHEY, CDR2 SMNVEV (reference sequence). CDR3 size: 13 residues.

The chain combines TRBV30 with TRBJ2-1, with D possibly TRBD2 on 5 matching bases. In germline, CDR1 is GTSNPN, CDR2 SVGIG (reference sequence). The V and J ends lost 0 bases and 0 bases respectively, with 9 bases between them. The CDR3 length is 15 residues. This CDR3 reads CAWSVSVSSYNEQFF. The CDR3 DNA follows: TGTGCCTGGAGTGTTAGCGTAAGCTCCTACAATGAGCAGTTCTTC.

The V gene is TRBV27, the J gene TRBJ2-6; D may be TRBD1 or TRBD2 (5 bases each). Germline V gene sequence: CDR1 MNHEY, CDR2 SMNVEV (reference sequence). V lost 6 bases to trimming and J lost 1 base, with 16 bases between them. The length of the CDR3 is 17 residues. The CDR3 loop reads CASRISGAHSGANVLTF. The CDR3 nucleotides are TGTGCCAGCAGGATCTCCGGGGCCCATTCTGGGGCCAACGTCCTGACTTTC.